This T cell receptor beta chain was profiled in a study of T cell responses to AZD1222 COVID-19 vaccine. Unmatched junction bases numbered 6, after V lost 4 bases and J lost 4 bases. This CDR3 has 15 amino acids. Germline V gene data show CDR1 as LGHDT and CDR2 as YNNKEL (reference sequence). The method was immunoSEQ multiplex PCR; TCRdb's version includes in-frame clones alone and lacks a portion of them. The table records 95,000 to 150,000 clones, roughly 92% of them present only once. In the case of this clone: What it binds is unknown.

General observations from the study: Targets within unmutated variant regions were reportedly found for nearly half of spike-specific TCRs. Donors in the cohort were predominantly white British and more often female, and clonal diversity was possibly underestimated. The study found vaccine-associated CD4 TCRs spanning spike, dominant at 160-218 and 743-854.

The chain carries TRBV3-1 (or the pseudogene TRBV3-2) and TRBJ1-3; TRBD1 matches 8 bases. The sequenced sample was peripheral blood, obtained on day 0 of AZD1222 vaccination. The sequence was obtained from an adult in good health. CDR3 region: CASSLAGGDGNTIYF. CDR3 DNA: TGTGCCAGCAGCCTTGCAGGGGGCGACGGAAACACCATATATTTT.